This passage covers 29 T cell receptor beta chains from one sample sequenced in a study of CD8 T cells in Susac syndrome. RNA was extracted with the RNeasy kit, and a quantity of 0.5 to 1 ug was reverse transcribed using random hexamers. TCRdb re-analysed the immunoSEQ multiplex PCR reads in MiXCR, keeping a single row per CDR3 protein. The table has over 350,000 distinct CDR3 sequences, more than 70% seen once. The sample was CD8+ T cells from PBMCs. These receptors all come from a human donor with multiple sclerosis.

The chain recombines TRBV2 with TRBJ1-2; 8 bases line up with TRBD1. The CDR3 has 14 amino acids. Germline V lookup: CDR1 SNHLY, CDR2 FYNNEI. With 5 bases clipped from V and 3 bases from J, the junction kept 5 bases outside the gene matches. CDR3 region: CASSNRGIYYGYTF. The CDR3 DNA is TGTGCCAGCAGTAACAGGGGGATCTACTATGGCTACACCTTC.

CDR3 sequence (DNA): TGTGCCAGCAGCTTAGTCGGGGGACAGGGCTTTTCACCCCTCCACTTT. Translation gives CASSLVGGQGFSPLHF. The chain recombines TRBV11-2 with TRBJ1-6, with 9 bases matching TRBD1. Germline V gene sequence: CDR1 SGHAT, CDR2 FQNNGV. The CDR3 loop spans 16 amino acids. The V and J ends lost 1 base and 9 bases, in that order; junction bases with no gene match: 7.

The chain links TRBV7-9 to TRBJ2-7; no firm D call. The CDR3 sequence is 16 residues long. The germline V gene encodes CDR1 SEHNR and CDR2 FQNEAQ (reference sequence). V lost 5 bases and J 4 bases, leaving 21 bases between the germline ends. The CDR3 region is CASSPVETGPAYEQYF. Written as DNA, the CDR3 is TGTGCCAGCAGCCCGGTCGAGACTGGCCCCGCGTACGAGCAGTACTTC. Full variable domain (missing parts from reference TRBV7-9 and TRBJ2-7): DTGVSQNPRHKITKRGQNVTFRCDPISEHNRLYWYRQTLGQGPEFLTYFQNEAQLEKSRLLSDRFSAERPKGSFSTLEIQRTEQGDSAMYLCASSPVETGPAYEQYFGPGTRLTVT.

The chain uses TRBV2 and TRBJ2-3; TRBD1 is a possible D gene (6 bases). The V gene's germline CDR1 is SNHLY and CDR2 FYNNEI. Trimming removed 3 bases at V and 3 bases at J, with 10 bases between. This CDR3 region has 14 residues. CDR3 region: CASSDPRGTDTQYF. The CDR3 nucleotides read TGTGCCAGCAGTGACCCCAGGGGTACAGATACGCAGTATTTT.

The rearrangement joins TRBV3-1 to TRBJ2-1; 9 bases agree with TRBD2. V lost 5 bases to trimming and J lost 5 bases; unmatched junction nucleotides: 7. Per the germline V gene, CDR1 is LGHDT and CDR2 is YNNKEL (reference sequence). This CDR3 has 15 residues. The CDR3 loop reads CASSGGSGGNNEQFF. Written as DNA, the CDR3 is TGTGCCAGCAGCGGCGGTAGCGGGGGAAACAATGAGCAGTTCTTC.

The chain employs TRBV28 and TRBJ2-3, with 7 bases aligning to TRBD2. This CDR3 is built from 16 residues. Per the germline V gene, CDR1 is MDHEN and CDR2 is SYDVKM. V lost 4 bases to trimming and J lost 5 bases; unmatched junction nucleotides: 12. In nucleotides, the CDR3 is TGTGCCAGCAGTTCAACCCCGGGCGGGAGAGGAGATACGCAGTATTTT. Translation gives CASSSTPGGRGDTQYF.

DNA of the CDR3: TGTGCCAGCAGCTTTTGGGACAGGGACTTATCCTACGAGCAGTACTTC. Translation gives CASSFWDRDLSYEQYF. The chain recombines TRBV11-2 with TRBJ2-7, with 9 bases identical to TRBD1. V was clipped by 3 bases and J by 1 base; unmatched bases: 7. This CDR3 contains 16 residues. CDR1 and CDR2 (germline): SGHAT, FQNNGV.

V is TRBV27 and J is TRBJ2-5, with 8 nucleotides matching TRBD1. The CDR3 loop spans 14 amino acids. Per germline, CDR1 MNHEY and CDR2 SMNVEV (reference sequence). Germline trimming cut 10 bases from V and 3 bases from J; bases unmatched to any gene: 10. CDR3 nucleotides: TGTGCCACCAAGCAGGAGACAGGGGAAGAGACCCAGTACTTC. Translated, it gives CATKQETGEETQYF.

The rearrangement joins TRBV2 to TRBJ1-2; 8 bases match TRBD1. The CDR3 totals 16 residues. Looked up from germline, CDR1 is SNHLY and CDR2 is FYNNEI. Trimming cost V 11 bases and J 3 bases; bases outside gene matches: 17. The CDR3 reads CAVSSRAGTGDYGYTF. As DNA, the CDR3 is TGTGCCGTGTCCTCACGAGCCGGGACAGGCGACTATGGCTACACCTTC.

This sequence joins TRBV20-1 and TRBJ1-5; maybe TRBD1 (6 bases). Trimming took off 4 bases at V and 6 bases at J, with 16 bases between the two ends. Germline CDR1 DFQATT, CDR2 SNEGSKA (reference sequence). The CDR3 has 14 amino acids. CDR3: CSATPGGFFQPQHF. In nucleotides, the CDR3 is TGCAGTGCTACCCCCGGGGGCTTCTTTCAGCCCCAGCATTTT.

The J gene is TRBJ2-7, the V gene TRBV25-1, with D hard to call. There are 10 residues in the CDR3. Germline CDR1 and CDR2: MGHDK and SYGVNS. V lost 3 bases and J lost 12, with 9 bases in between. The CDR3 nucleotides read TGTGCCAGCAGTGATTACAAGCTGTACTTC. This gives the protein CASSDYKLYF.

In DNA form, the CDR3 reads TGCGCCAGCAGCTTGCACTACCGGTTCTATGGCTACACCTTC. It yields the protein CASSLHYRFYGYTF. This rearrangement joins TRBV5-1 to TRBJ1-2, with unresolved D. The V gene lost 1 base and the J gene lost 4 bases, with 11 bases spanning the gap. Per the germline V gene, CDR1 is SGHRS and CDR2 is YFSETQ. The CDR3 sequence is 14 residues long.

The V gene is TRBV5-6, the J gene TRBJ1-1; D gene uncertain. Germline CDR1 reads SGHDT; CDR2 reads YYEEEE. V was clipped by 1 base and J by 2 bases, with 6 bases between them. The CDR3 runs to 13 residues. The CDR3 DNA follows: TGTGCCAGCAGCTTGAAACCTAACACTGAAGCTTTCTTT. Translation: CASSLKPNTEAFF.

V gene TRBV20-1 combines with J gene TRBJ2-3; D may be TRBD1 (5 bases). This CDR3 is built from 14 residues. Trimming removed 3 bases from V and 1 base from J, with 11 bases in between. Germline loops: CDR1 DFQATT, CDR2 SNEGSKA (reference sequence). This chain's CDR3 is CSASFQGGTDTQYF. The CDR3 coding sequence is TGCAGTGCTAGCTTCCAAGGGGGCACAGATACGCAGTATTTT.

The chain links TRBV9 to TRBJ1-1; possible D gene TRBD1, 6 bases. Trimming removed 0 bases at V and 4 bases at J, with 10 bases between. Looked up from germline, CDR1 is SGDLS and CDR2 is YYNGEE. This CDR3 contains 14 residues. CDR3 residues: CASSVDRGSTEAFF. The CDR3 DNA is TGTGCCAGCAGCGTAGATAGGGGGAGCACTGAAGCTTTCTTT.

The rearrangement uses TRBV5-6 and TRBJ1-1; D perhaps matches TRBD1 (5 bases). Per germline, CDR1 SGHDT and CDR2 YYEEEE. Trimming left V 4 bases short and J 0 bases short, with 13 bases between. The CDR3 has 15 residues. CDR3: CASSPWGYLNTEAFF. CDR3 sequence (DNA): TGTGCCAGCAGCCCCTGGGGGTATCTGAACACTGAAGCTTTCTTT. Complete variable domain (other parts from reference TRBV5-6 and TRBJ1-1): DAGVTQSPTHLIKTRGQQVTLRCSPKSGHDTVSWYQQALGQGPQFIFQYYEEEERQRGNFPDRFSGHQFPNYSSELNVNALLLGDSALYLCASSPWGYLNTEAFFGQGTRLTVV.

The gene calls are TRBV28 and TRBJ2-1; 7 bases are a match to TRBD2. Germline loops: CDR1 MDHEN, CDR2 SYDVKM. After removal of 5 bases from V and 7 bases from J, the junction contained 11 bases not matched to a gene. CDR3 length: 15 residues. DNA for the CDR3: TGTGCCAGCAGTGAGGGGCTAGCGGAGGGAAATGAGCAGTTCTTC. Translating gives CASSEGLAEGNEQFF.

The V gene is TRBV5-4, the J gene TRBJ2-1, with TRBD2 matching over 7 bases. Germline V gene lookup returns CDR1 SGHNT and CDR2 YYREEE (reference sequence). The CDR3 length is 17 residues. With 3 bases clipped from V and 3 bases from J, the junction kept 12 bases outside the gene matches. The CDR3 DNA is TGTGCCAGCAGCTCCGCAAGGAGGGACTACAACTACAATGAGCAGTTCTTC. It translates to CASSSARRDYNYNEQFF.

The chain uses TRBV28 and TRBJ2-1; 12 positions agree with TRBD2. The V segment lost 4 bases and the J segment 8 bases; nucleotides outside the gene matches: 15. CDR1 and CDR2 from the germline V gene are MDHEN and SYDVKM. The CDR3 spans 18 residues. The CDR3 protein is CASSYGPSGRDPVYEQFF. The CDR3 DNA reads as TGTGCCAGCAGTTATGGGCCTAGCGGGAGGGATCCCGTCTATGAGCAGTTCTTC.

The chain uses TRBV10-1 and TRBJ2-7; D remains unclear. V lost 4 bases and J 2 bases, leaving 12 bases between the germline ends. The CDR3 extends over 14 amino acids. Germline V CDR1 and CDR2: WNHNN, SYGVQD (reference sequence). CDR3 in DNA: TGCGCCAGCAGTGGGGCCGACCTACCCTACGAGCAGTACTTC. The encoded protein is CASSGADLPYEQYF.

The chain couples TRBV29-1 to TRBJ2-7; 8 nucleotides agree with TRBD1. Trimming removed 2 bases from V and 0 bases from J; junction bases left unmatched: 6. Germline CDR1 is SQVTM and CDR2 is ANQGSEA. The CDR3 consists of 15 residues. The CDR3 sequence: CSVETGQVTSYEQYF. The CDR3 DNA is TGCAGCGTTGAAACGGGACAGGTGACCTCCTACGAGCAGTACTTC.

The chain uses TRBV7-2 and TRBJ1-2; D gene unclear. CDR3 length equals 8 residues. CDR1 SGHTA and CDR2 FQGNSA come from the germline V gene. V was cut by 9 bases and J by 8 bases, with 4 bases left in between. CDR3 in amino acids: CARGGYTF. As DNA, the CDR3 is TGTGCCAGGGGGGGCTACACCTTC. Filled out from reference TRBV7-2 and TRBJ1-2, the complete variable domain reads GAGVSQSPSNKVTEKGKDVELRCDPISGHTALYWYRQSLGQGLEFLIYFQGNSAPDKSGLPSDRFSAERTGGSVSTLTIQRTQQEDSAVYLCARGGYTFGSGTRLTVV.

Regarding this clonotype: A junction boundary mismatches the germline segment, possibly from a read error. The chain couples TRBV4-1 to TRBJ1-4, with D tentatively TRBD1 (5 bases). CDR1 and CDR2 from the germline V gene are MGHRA and YSYEKL. There are 17 residues in the CDR3. The CDR3 sequence: CASSQVANPGWDEKLFF. CDR3 in DNA: TGCGCCAGTAGCCAAGTCGCGAACCCAGGGTGGGACGAAAAACTGTTTTTT.

V gene TRBV4-2 combines with J gene TRBJ1-2, with D possibly being TRBD1 (5 bases). The ends were cut back, 2 bases at V and 4 bases at J, with 23 bases in the middle. The length of the CDR3 is 18 residues. Germline CDR1 LGHNA, CDR2 YNFKEQ. The CDR3 loop is CASSQPQGFEGSSYGYTF. The CDR3, as DNA: TGTGCCAGCAGCCAACCTCAGGGTTTTGAGGGGAGTAGCTATGGCTACACCTTC.

This clonotype turned up a few times. The CDR3 DNA follows: TGCAGTGCTAGACAATTGGGGGACACTGAAGCTTTCTTT. Its translation is CSARQLGDTEAFF. V and J are TRBV20-1 and TRBJ1-1; a possible D gene is TRBD1 (5 bases). Germline-derived CDR1 and CDR2 are DFQATT and SNEGSKA (reference sequence). The CDR3 runs 13 residues. Between the trimmed V and J ends, which lost 2 bases and 3 bases, there was a span of 10 bases.

For this clonotype: The germline gene is not matched at one end of the junction; a read error may be the cause. The rearrangement joins TRBV29-1 to TRBJ2-1; 11 nucleotides align to TRBD2. The CDR3 runs to 18 residues. Germline CDR1 and CDR2: SQVTM and ANQGSEA. This CDR3 is CSVEGLAGALIGYNEQFF. In DNA, the CDR3 is TGCAGCGTAGAAGGACTAGCGGGCGCTTTAATCGGGTACAATGAGCAGTTCTTC.

This clonotype was observed a few times. The V gene is TRBV30, the J gene TRBJ2-7; D not certain. V dropped 0 bases and J dropped 3 bases, with 9 bases sitting between them. CDR3 length equals 13 residues. Germline assignment: CDR1 GTSNPN and CDR2 SVGIG (reference sequence). CDR3 nucleotide sequence: TGTGCCTGGAGTGTCGGCAGTTACTACGAGCAGTACTTC. This translates into CAWSVGSYYEQYF. Full variable domain (remainder filled in from reference TRBV30 and TRBJ2-7): SQTIHQWPATLVQPVGSPLSLECTVEGTSNPNLYWYRQAAGRGLQLLFYSVGIGQISSEVPQNLSASRPQDRQFILSSKKLLLSDSGFYLCAWSVGSYYEQYFGPGTRLTVT.

CDR3 sequence (DNA): TGCAGCGTTCGGCCTTCCACTCGGAACGAGCAGTACTTC. Amino acid sequence: CSVRPSTRNEQYF. The J gene is TRBJ2-7, the V gene TRBV29-1, with unresolved D. Looked up from germline, CDR1 is SQVTM and CDR2 is ANQGSEA. CDR3 length: 13 amino acids. The V and J ends lost 5 bases and 5 bases respectively, with 16 bases between them.

The genes are TRBV30 and TRBJ2-1; unclear D gene. Deletions cut 5 bases from V and 9 bases from J, with 14 bases between. This CDR3 region has 12 residues. Germline assignment: CDR1 GTSNPN and CDR2 SVGIG (reference sequence). The CDR3 bases are TGTGCCTGGGCCGCAGTTATTGGTGAGCAGTTCTTC. Residues: CAWAAVIGEQFF.